What follows are 7 T cell receptor beta chains derived from one specimen sequenced in a study of blood T cell repertoires in COVID-19. This table comes from immunoSEQ multiplex PCR, and its TCRdb copy is limited to in-frame clones, with some not included. Of 200,000 to 250,000 clones in the sample, around 90% were seen once. The specimen sequenced was PBMCs or T cells enriched from blood (not recorded which). These receptors were taken from a woman aged 45 to 65 with acute COVID-19.

The V gene is TRBV5-1, the J gene TRBJ1-5, with 7 positions matching TRBD1. Trimming cost V 0 bases and J 0 bases; bases outside gene matches: 0. Germline lookup yields CDR1 SGHRS and CDR2 YFSETQ. The CDR3 spans 15 residues. CDR3 DNA sequence: TGCGCCAGCAGCTTGGGGGACAGTAGCAATCAGCCCCAGCATTTT. As protein: CASSLGDSSNQPQHF. Full variable domain (remainder filled in from reference TRBV5-1 and TRBJ1-5): KAGVTQTPRYLIKTRGQQVTLSCSPISGHRSVSWYQQTPGQGLQFLFEYFSETQRNKGNFPGRFSGRQFSNSRSEMNVSTLELGDSALYLCASSLGDSSNQPQHFGDGTRLSIL.

This clone appeared once. The CDR3 nucleotides read TGTGCCAGCAGTTACAGGGGAATCCCCTACGAGCAGTACTTC. It is translated as CASSYRGIPYEQYF. The chain carries TRBV6-5 and TRBJ2-7; tentative D call: TRBD1 (5 bases). V lost 2 bases to trimming and J lost 2 bases, with 10 bases between them. The CDR3 is made up of 14 amino acids. Germline CDR1 reads MNHEY; CDR2 reads SVGAGI.

The J gene is TRBJ2-7, the V gene TRBV21-1; the table assigns TRBD2, which was not confirmed against the DNA. TRBV21-1 is reported as a pseudogene. This CDR3 has 17 amino acids. CDR3 in amino acids: CASSRTSGSTISYEQYF. As DNA, the CDR3 is TGTGCCAGCAGCCGGACTAGCGGGAGCACCATTTCCTACGAGCAGTACTTC.

This clone is categorized as medium-sized. The V and J genes are TRBV10-3 and TRBJ2-1; 9 bases line up with TRBD1. J lost 10 bases, V lost 2 bases, and 9 bases had no gene match. CDR1 and CDR2 from the germline V gene are ENHRY and SYGVKD. This CDR3 has 15 amino acids. The CDR3 spells CAISESGTGNLEQFF. The CDR3 bases are TGTGCCATCAGTGAGAGTGGGACAGGGAATTTGGAGCAGTTCTTC.

The CDR3 nucleotides are TGCGCCAGCAGCTTGGTCCACTACGAGCAGTACTTC. Its translation: CASSLVHYEQYF. The chain has TRBV5-1 and TRBJ2-7, with unresolved D. CDR3 length: 12 residues. CDR1 and CDR2 (germline): SGHRS, YFSETQ. Trimming took 0 bases from V and 3 from J, leaving 4 bases between them.

The chain couples TRBV19 to TRBJ2-1; 10 nucleotides agree with TRBD2. The trim removed 8 bases at V and 7 bases at J, leaving 2 bases unmatched. The CDR3 is 12 residues long. Looked up from germline, CDR1 is LNHDA and CDR2 is SQIVND (reference sequence). The CDR3 spells CASASGSNEQFF. The CDR3 DNA follows: TGTGCCAGTGCTAGCGGGAGTAATGAGCAGTTCTTC.

Remarks on this clone: The same CDR3 also results from other DNA sequences found in this sample. The chain is built from TRBV4-1 and TRBJ1-1; 10 bases match TRBD1. The junction had 1 base not matched to a gene; V was cut back by 6 bases and J by 3 bases. Per germline, CDR1 MGHRA and CDR2 YSYEKL. This CDR3 region has 13 residues. The CDR3 protein is CASRGTGDTEAFF. The CDR3 DNA is TGCGCCAGCAGAGGGACAGGGGACACTGAAGCTTTCTTT.